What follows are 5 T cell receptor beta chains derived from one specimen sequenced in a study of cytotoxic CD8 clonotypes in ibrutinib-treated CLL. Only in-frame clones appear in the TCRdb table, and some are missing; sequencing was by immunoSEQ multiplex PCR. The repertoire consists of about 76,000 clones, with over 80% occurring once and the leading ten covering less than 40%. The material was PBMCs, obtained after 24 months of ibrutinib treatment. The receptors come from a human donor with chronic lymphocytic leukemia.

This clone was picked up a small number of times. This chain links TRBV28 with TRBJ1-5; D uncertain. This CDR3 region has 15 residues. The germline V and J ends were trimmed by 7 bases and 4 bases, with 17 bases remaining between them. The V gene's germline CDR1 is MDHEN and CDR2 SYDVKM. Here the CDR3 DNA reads TGTGCCAGCACCAAGGGCCTTACCTATAATCAGCCCCAGCATTTT. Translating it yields CASTKGLTYNQPQHF.

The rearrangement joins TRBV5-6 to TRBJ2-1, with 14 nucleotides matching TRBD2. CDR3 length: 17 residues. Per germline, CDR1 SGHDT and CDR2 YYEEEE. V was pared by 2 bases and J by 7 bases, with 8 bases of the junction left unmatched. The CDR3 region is CASSFPGLAGDINEQFF. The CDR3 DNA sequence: TGTGCCAGCAGCTTCCCGGGACTAGCGGGAGATATTAATGAGCAGTTCTTC.

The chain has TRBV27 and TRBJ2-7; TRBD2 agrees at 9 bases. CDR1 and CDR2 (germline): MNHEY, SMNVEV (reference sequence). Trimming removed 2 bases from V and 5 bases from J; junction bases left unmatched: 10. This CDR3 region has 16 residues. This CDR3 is CASSLASSGSGNEQYF. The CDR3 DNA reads TGTGCCAGCAGTTTAGCGAGTAGCGGGAGTGGCAACGAGCAGTACTTC.

The CDR3 sequence is CASGGLMETQYF. In DNA form, the CDR3 reads TGTGCCAGCGGAGGGCTTATGGAGACCCAGTACTTC. V and J are TRBV6-1 and TRBJ2-5; D is possibly TRBD2 (6 bases). Trimming stripped 8 bases from V and 5 bases from J, with 12 bases between. The length of the CDR3 is 12 residues. The germline CDR1 and CDR2 sequences are MNHNS and SASEGT.

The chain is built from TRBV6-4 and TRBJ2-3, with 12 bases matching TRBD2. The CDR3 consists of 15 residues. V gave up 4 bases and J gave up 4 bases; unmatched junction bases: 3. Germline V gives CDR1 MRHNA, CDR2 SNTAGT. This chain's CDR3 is CASSVLAGGPDTQYF. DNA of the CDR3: TGTGCCAGCAGTGTGCTAGCGGGAGGGCCAGATACGCAGTATTTT.